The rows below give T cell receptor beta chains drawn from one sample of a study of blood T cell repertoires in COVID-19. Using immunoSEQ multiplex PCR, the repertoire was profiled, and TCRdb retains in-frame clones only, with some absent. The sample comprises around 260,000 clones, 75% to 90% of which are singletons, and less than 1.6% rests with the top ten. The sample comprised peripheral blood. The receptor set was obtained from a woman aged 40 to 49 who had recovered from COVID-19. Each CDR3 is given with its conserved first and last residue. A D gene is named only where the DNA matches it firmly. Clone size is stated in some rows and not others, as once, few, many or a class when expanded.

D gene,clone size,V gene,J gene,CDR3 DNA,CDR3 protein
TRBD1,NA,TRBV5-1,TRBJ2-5,TGCGCCAGCAGCTTGGCGCGACAGGGCCCCTTCCAGTACTTC,CASSLARQGPFQYF
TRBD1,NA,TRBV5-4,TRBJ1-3,TGTGCCAGCAGCCCCGAACCGAGGGAACAGGGGGCTGAAAACACCATATATTTT,CASSPEPREQGAENTIYF
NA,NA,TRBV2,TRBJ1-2,TGTGCCAGCACCGGGGAGGGGTTGCGCTACACCTTC,CASTGEGLRYTF
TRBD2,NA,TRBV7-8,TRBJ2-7,TGTGCCAGCAGCCCGGGACTAGCGGGGTCGTACGAGCAGTACTTC,CASSPGLAGSYEQYF
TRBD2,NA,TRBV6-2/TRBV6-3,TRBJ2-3,TGTGCCAGCAGCCCTCCACTAGCGGGGGGGCGAGATACGCAGTATTTT,CASSPPLAGGRDTQYF
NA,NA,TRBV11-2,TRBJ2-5,TGTGCCAGCAGCCCCCAGTTGTACCAAGAGACCCAGTACTTC,CASSPQLYQETQYF
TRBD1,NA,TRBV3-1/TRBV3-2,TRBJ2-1,TGTGCCAGCAGCCAGGGACAGGCCTTCTACAATGAGCAGTTCTTC,CASSQGQAFYNEQFF
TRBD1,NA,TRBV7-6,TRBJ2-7,TGTGCCAGCAGCTTAGGAGGGACAGGGGGCTTCGAGCAGTACTTC,CASSLGGTGGFEQYF
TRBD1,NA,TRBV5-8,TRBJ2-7,TGTGCCAGCAGCCCGGGACAGTCCTACGAGCAGTACTTC,CASSPGQSYEQYF
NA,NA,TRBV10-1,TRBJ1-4,TGCGCCAGCAGTGCGGGGATTTCGGCTAATGAAAAACTGTTTTTT,CASSAGISANEKLFF
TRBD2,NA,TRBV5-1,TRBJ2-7,TGCGCCAGCAGCGTGGAGACTAGCCTCGTAGAGCAGTACTTC,CASSVETSLVEQYF
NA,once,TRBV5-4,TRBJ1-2,TGTGCCAGCAGCTTGGGGGCAGGGATAGAGTCCTATGGCTACACCTTC,CASSLGAGIESYGYTF
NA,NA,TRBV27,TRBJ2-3,TGTGCCAGCAGTTTGTGGGCAGGGACTAGCACAGATACGCAGTATTTT,CASSLWAGTSTDTQYF
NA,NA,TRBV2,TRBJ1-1,TGTGCCAGCAGTAGGGAGACTGAAGCTTTCTTT,CASSRETEAFF
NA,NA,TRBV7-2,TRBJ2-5,TGTGCCAGCAGCTTGGGACTCACTCAAGAGACCCAGTACTTC,CASSLGLTQETQYF
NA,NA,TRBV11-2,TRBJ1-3,TGTGCCAGCATCCTTGGGACATCGCTCTCTGGAAACACCATATATTTT,CASILGTSLSGNTIYF
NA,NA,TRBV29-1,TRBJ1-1,TGCAGCGTTGATAGGTTTGCGGGAGCCAACACTGAAGCTTTCTTT,CSVDRFAGANTEAFF
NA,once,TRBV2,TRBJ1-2,TGTGCCAGCAGTGTGGAGAGTGGCTATGGCTACACCTTC,CASSVESGYGYTF
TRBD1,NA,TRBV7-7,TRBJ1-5,TGTGCCAGCAGCTCAGGAGGGACAGGGGAAGGAAGGGATAGCAATCAGCCCCAGCATTTT,CASSSGGTGEGRDSNQPQHF
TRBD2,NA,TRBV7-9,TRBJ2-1,TGTGCCAGCAGCTTATCGGGGGGTGGGCGCAATGAGCAGTTCTTC,CASSLSGGGRNEQFF
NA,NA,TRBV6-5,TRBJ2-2,TGTGCCAGCAGTCAGAAGTACACCGGGGAGCTGTTTTTT,CASSQKYTGELFF
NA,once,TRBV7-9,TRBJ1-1,TGTGCCAGCACGCTGACAGGCTCGAACACTGAAGCTTTCTTT,CASTLTGSNTEAFF
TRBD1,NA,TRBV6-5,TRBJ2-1,TGTGCCAGCAGTTACGGACAGGGGTACAATGAGCAGTTCTTC,CASSYGQGYNEQFF
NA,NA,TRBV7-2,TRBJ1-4,TGTGCCAGCAGCCCTGCCGCGGGAAATGAAAAACTGTTTTTT,CASSPAAGNEKLFF
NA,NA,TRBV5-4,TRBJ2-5,TGTGCCAGCAGCTTGACGGGAGAGACCCAGTACTTC,CASSLTGETQYF
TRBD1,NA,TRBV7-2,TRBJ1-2,TGTGCCAGCAGCTTTCGACAGGGCCGAGGCTATGGCTACACCTTC,CASSFRQGRGYGYTF
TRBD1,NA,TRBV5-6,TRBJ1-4,TGTGCCAGCAGCCTTCGGACAGGGGGTATCGAAAAACTGTTTTTT,CASSLRTGGIEKLFF
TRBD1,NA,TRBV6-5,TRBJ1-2,TGTGCCAGCAGGACAGGGTTGGGAGCCTATGGCTACACCTTC,CASRTGLGAYGYTF
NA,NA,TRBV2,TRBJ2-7,TGTGCCAGCAGTGATAAGCGGGACAGGTTACGATACGAGCAGTACTTC,CASSDKRDRLRYEQYF
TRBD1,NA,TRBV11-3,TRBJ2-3,TGTGCCAGCAGCTTGGGGGGGACAGGGGGCGCAGATACGCAGTATTTT,CASSLGGTGGADTQYF
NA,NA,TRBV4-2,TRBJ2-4,TGTGCCAGCAGCCGAGCAGGGGGGTTAGCCAAAAACATTCAGTACTTC,CASSRAGGLAKNIQYF
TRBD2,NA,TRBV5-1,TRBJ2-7,TGCGCCAGCAGCCTTAGCGGGGCGGCCGACGAGCAGTACTTC,CASSLSGAADEQYF
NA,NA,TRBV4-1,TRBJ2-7,TGCGCCAGCAGCCAGTCAGTATTCTCCTACGAGCAGTACTTC,CASSQSVFSYEQYF
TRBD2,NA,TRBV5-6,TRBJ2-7,TGTGCCAGCAGCTCGGGGACTAAGACGGCTGACGAGCAGTACTTC,CASSSGTKTADEQYF
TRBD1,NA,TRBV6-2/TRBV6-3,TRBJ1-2,TGTGCCAGCAGTCGGGGACAGCTTAACTATGGCTACACCTTC,CASSRGQLNYGYTF
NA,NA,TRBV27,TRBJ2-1,TGTGCCAGCAGTATTATACAGGGTGGGAATGAGCAGTTCTTC,CASSIIQGGNEQFF
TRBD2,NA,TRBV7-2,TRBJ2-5,TGTGCCAGCAGCGGGGGGACTAGCGGATCCAGGGCCCAGTACTTC,CASSGGTSGSRAQYF
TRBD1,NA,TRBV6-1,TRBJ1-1,TGTGCCAGCAGTGAGGGGACAGGGAGCACTGAAGCTTTCTTT,CASSEGTGSTEAFF
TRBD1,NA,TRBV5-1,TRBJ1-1,TGCGCCAGCAGCTCGGACAGGGGAGGGGTTACTGAAGCTTTCTTT,CASSSDRGGVTEAFF
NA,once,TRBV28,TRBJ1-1,TGTGCCAGCAGTTTACAGGGTTGGGGGAACACTGAAGCTTTCTTT,CASSLQGWGNTEAFF
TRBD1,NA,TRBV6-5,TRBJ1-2,TGTGCCAGCAGATTAGACAGGGTATTCGGCTACACCTTC,CASRLDRVFGYTF
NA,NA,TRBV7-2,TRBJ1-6,TGTGCCAGCAGCTTAGGGGCCATCGGAACCCTCCACTTT,CASSLGAIGTLHF
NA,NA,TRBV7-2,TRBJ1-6,TGTGCCAGCAGCACCCCGCGGGGTTCTCACCATTCACCCCTCCACTTT,CASSTPRGSHHSPLHF
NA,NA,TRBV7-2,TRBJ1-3,TGTGCCAGCAGCTTAGCGCCCCCCTACTCTGGAAACACCATATATTTT,CASSLAPPYSGNTIYF